This T cell receptor (beta chain) was found in a study of immune evolution from preneoplasia to lung adenocarcinoma. Germline V CDR1 and CDR2: SGHTA, FQGNSA. This CDR3 comprises 12 residues. V dropped 1 base and J dropped 8 bases, with 8 bases sitting between them. TCRdb's copy holds only in-frame clones and misses some; the assay was immunoSEQ multiplex PCR. The sample lists 4,000 or so clones, 81% occurring once. The sequenced material came from FFPE adjacent normal lung tissue. The rearrangement uses TRBV7-2 and TRBJ1-1, with unresolved D. The sequence derives from a person between 65 and 80 years old with lung adenocarcinoma. The CDR3 coding sequence is TGTGCCAGCAGCTTAGGGCGCCTCGAAGCTTTCTTT. It encodes CASSLGRLEAFF.